These 31 T cell receptor beta chains were all obtained from the same sample, sequenced in a study of human T cells and chemical hapten exposure. Sample time point: patch test 2, 6 weeks after DPC sensitization. The treatment: therapeutic diphenylcyclopropenone sensitization with weekly scalp DPC. In TCRdb, the RACE reads were re-called with MiXCR into one record per CDR3 protein. The data contain tens of thousands of distinct CDR3 sequences, more than 9% of them singletons. The input for sequencing was whole blood, taken in connection with sensitization to the hapten diphenylcyclopropenone (DPC). Receptor source: a woman aged 45-65 years with alopecia areata. Some clones in this sample may be carry-over from other donors' samples.

There are many counts of this clonotype. This sequence joins TRBV11-2 and TRBJ2-1; 10 bases match TRBD2. Germline trimming cut 4 bases from V and 3 bases from J; bases unmatched to any gene: 6. Looked up from germline, CDR1 is SGHAT and CDR2 is FQNNGV. CDR3 length: 16 amino acids. CDR3 nucleotide sequence: TGTGCCAGCAGCTACGCTAGCGGGAGTCTCTACAATGAGCAGTTCTTC. Translated, it gives CASSYASGSLYNEQFF. Full variable domain (outside the CDR3, taken from reference TRBV11-2 and TRBJ2-1): EAGVAQSPRYKIIEKRQSVAFWCNPISGHATLYWYQQILGQGPKLLIQFQNNGVVDDSQLPKDRFSAERLKGVDSTLKIQPAKLEDSAVYLCASSYASGSLYNEQFFGPGTRLTVL.

V usage is TRBV11-2 and J usage is TRBJ2-1; 10 bases agree with TRBD2. Germline assignment: CDR1 SGHAT and CDR2 FQNNGV. Trimming removed 3 bases from V and 9 bases from J; junction bases left unmatched: 8. There are 15 residues in the CDR3. Written as DNA, the CDR3 is TGTGCCAGCAGCTTTTCTAGCGGGAGTTCGGGTGAGCAGTTCTTC. Amino acids: CASSFSSGSSGEQFF.

This clonotype was recorded a few times. The J gene is TRBJ2-3, the V gene TRBV20-1, with 11 bases fitting TRBD2. This CDR3 has 14 residues. Germline-derived CDR1 and CDR2 are DFQATT and SNEGSKA (reference sequence). The V segment lost 6 bases and the J segment 1 base; nucleotides outside the gene matches: 3. The CDR3 loop is CSAKLAGGTDTQYF. In DNA, the CDR3 is TGCAGTGCAAAACTAGCGGGGGGCACAGATACGCAGTATTTT.

This clonotype turned up a few times. The V gene is TRBV15, the J gene TRBJ2-2; D not certain. The length of the CDR3 is 17 residues. V was cut by 3 bases and J by 2 bases, with 16 bases left in between. Germline CDR1 and CDR2: LNHNV and YYDKDF (reference sequence). The CDR3 protein is CATSRELLGSNTGELFF. Written as DNA, the CDR3 is TGTGCCACCAGCAGGGAACTATTGGGGTCCAACACCGGGGAGCTGTTTTTT.

The chain joins TRBV5-1 to TRBJ2-1; 8 positions match TRBD2. This CDR3 has 15 residues. The germline gives CDR1 SGHRS, CDR2 YFSETQ. Germline trimming cut 2 bases from V and 0 bases from J; bases unmatched to any gene: 1. CDR3 DNA: TGCGCCAGCAGCTTCGGGACTAGCTCCTACAATGAGCAGTTCTTC. This encodes CASSFGTSSYNEQFF.

CDR3 region: CASNGQTSGLIGAHTDTQYF. In DNA, the CDR3 is TGTGCCAGCAACGGGCAGACTAGCGGGCTTATTGGGGCACACACAGATACGCAGTATTTT. V usage is TRBV28 and J usage is TRBJ2-3, with TRBD2 matching over 10 bases. V was clipped by 7 bases and J by 2 bases; unmatched bases: 21. The CDR3 has 20 amino acids. Germline CDR1 reads MDHEN; CDR2 reads SYDVKM.

This clonotype was found a few times. This chain connects TRBV18 to TRBJ2-5, with D hard to call. The CDR3 consists of 16 residues. The V and J ends lost 1 base and 1 base respectively, with 13 bases between them. Germline CDR1 and CDR2: KGHSH and LQKENI. Here the CDR3 reads CASSPLGPQSQETQYF. The CDR3 nucleotides are TGTGCCAGCTCACCACTAGGTCCGCAGTCCCAAGAGACCCAGTACTTC.

The chain employs TRBV12-3 or TRBV12-4 and TRBJ2-1; 8 nucleotides line up with TRBD2. The CDR3 loop spans 15 amino acids. Losses at the gene ends were 4 bases for V and 3 bases for J; bases not matched to a gene: 5. CDR3 sequence: CASSSRGGGYNEQFF. CDR3 DNA sequence: TGTGCCAGCAGTTCCCGGGGGGGGGGCTACAATGAGCAGTTCTTC.

This clonotype was observed a handful of times. The genes are TRBV6-2 or TRBV6-3 and TRBJ1-5, with D possibly matching TRBD1 (5 bases). This CDR3 has 16 amino acids. Germline CDR1 is MNHEY and CDR2 is SVGEGT. V dropped 2 bases and J dropped 4 bases, with 15 bases sitting between them. CDR3 protein: CASSYPATAGNQPQHF. The DNA for the CDR3 is TGTGCCAGCAGTTACCCAGCGACAGCGGGTAATCAGCCCCAGCATTTT.

This clonotype was found many times. V and J are TRBV29-1 and TRBJ1-1; TRBD1 agrees at 9 bases. The germline CDR1 and CDR2 sequences are SQVTM and ANQGSEA. The junction had 8 bases not matched to a gene; V was cut back by 4 bases and J by 5 bases. This CDR3 is 14 amino acids long. CDR3 protein: CSVVLGQGGTEAFF. In DNA, the CDR3 is TGCAGCGTTGTATTGGGACAGGGAGGAACTGAAGCTTTCTTT.

The rearrangement links TRBV19 to TRBJ2-1; TRBD1 matches at 8 bases. The CDR3 has 13 amino acids. V was clipped by 5 bases and J by 8 bases; unmatched bases: 5. The germline CDR1 and CDR2 sequences are LNHDA and SQIVND (reference sequence). This chain's CDR3 is CASSQGQGYEQFF. The CDR3 nucleotides are TGTGCCAGTAGTCAAGGACAGGGATATGAGCAGTTCTTC.

This clonotype was recorded at least ten times. The chain couples TRBV7-6 to TRBJ2-3; 7 bases fit TRBD1. Per germline, CDR1 SGHVS and CDR2 FNYEAQ. CDR3 length: 19 amino acids. V lost 5 bases to trimming and J lost 6 bases; unmatched junction nucleotides: 23. The CDR3 DNA reads as TGTGCCAGCAGCCGCAGGTCCATTATCAAAGGGACAGAGGGGGATACGCAGTATTTT. Translated, it gives CASSRRSIIKGTEGDTQYF.

V usage is TRBV5-1 and J usage is TRBJ2-5; D uncertain. Germline-derived CDR1 and CDR2 are SGHRS and YFSETQ. The V end lost 6 bases, the J end lost 0 bases, and 9 bases lay between the germline ends. The CDR3 has 13 residues. CDR3 region: CASKGGNQETQYF. For the CDR3, the DNA is TGCGCCAGCAAGGGCGGAAACCAAGAGACCCAGTACTTC.

In its sample, this clonotype was seen many times. The chain has TRBV2 and TRBJ2-5, with 9 bases fitting TRBD1. This CDR3 is built from 14 residues. Germline V gene lookup returns CDR1 SNHLY and CDR2 FYNNEI. J gave up 4 bases and V 8 bases, and 8 bases lay outside the gene matches. CDR3 sequence: CASVRDRDRETQYF. The CDR3 region has the DNA TGTGCCAGCGTCCGGGACAGGGATCGAGAGACCCAGTACTTC.

In its sample, this clonotype was seen a few times. The rearrangement uses TRBV29-1 and TRBJ2-7; D may match TRBD1 or TRBD2 (5 bases each). Germline-derived CDR1 and CDR2 are SQVTM and ANQGSEA. This CDR3 is 16 amino acids long. The CDR3 here is CRNRGPQAFSSYEQYF. The CDR3 coding sequence is TGCAGAAACCGGGGACCCCAGGCCTTTAGCTCCTACGAGCAGTACTTC.

This clonotype was seen at least ten times. V is TRBV7-9 and J is TRBJ2-1, with TRBD2 matching over 12 bases. Per the germline V gene, CDR1 is SEHNR and CDR2 is FQNEAQ (reference sequence). This CDR3 contains 16 residues. V shed 2 bases, J shed 8 bases, and the junction held 7 bases outside the gene matches. CDR3 sequence: CASSLFLAGGADEQFF. Written as DNA, the CDR3 is TGTGCCAGCAGCTTATTCCTAGCGGGAGGGGCCGATGAGCAGTTCTTC.

This clonotype appeared a few times. V usage is TRBV6-5 and J usage is TRBJ1-2; 7 positions match TRBD1. The ends lost 8 bases at V and 4 bases at J; junction bases unmatched: 7. CDR1 and CDR2 (germline): MNHEY, SVGAGI. This CDR3 contains 13 residues. The CDR3 is CASRRGRLYGYTF. In DNA, the CDR3 is TGTGCCAGCCGAAGGGGGCGTCTCTATGGCTACACCTTC.

V is TRBV27 and J is TRBJ2-7; the match to TRBD2 covers 7 bases. With 5 bases clipped from V and 3 bases from J, the junction kept 13 bases outside the gene matches. This CDR3 spans 16 amino acids. Germline V lookup: CDR1 MNHEY, CDR2 SMNVEV (reference sequence). CDR3 DNA sequence: TGTGCCAGCAGTCCCTGGGTTGGGCGGGAGAGCTACGAGCAGTACTTC. It yields the protein CASSPWVGRESYEQYF.

A few counts support this clonotype. The chain has TRBV12-5 and TRBJ2-5; 9 bases are shared with TRBD2. Germline-derived CDR1 and CDR2 are LGHNT and FRNRAP. Trimming took 5 bases from V and 5 from J; bases not matched to a gene: 6. CDR3 size: 14 residues. CDR3 sequence reads: CASGNSGRGETQYF. The CDR3 DNA reads TGTGCTAGTGGTAATAGCGGGAGAGGTGAGACCCAGTACTTC.

This clonotype has more than one count but fewer than ten. V gene TRBV5-1 combines with J gene TRBJ2-5; D unresolved. CDR1 is SGHRS, CDR2 YFSETQ, per germline. The CDR3 has 13 amino acids. V was clipped by 1 base and J by 2 bases, with 6 bases between them. The CDR3 is CASSLNNQETQYF. The CDR3 region has the DNA TGCGCCAGCAGCTTGAACAATCAAGAGACCCAGTACTTC.

This clonotype was counted many times. The V gene is TRBV4-3, the J gene TRBJ2-1; TRBD2 agrees at 9 bases. Per germline, CDR1 LGHNA and CDR2 YSLEER. The V gene end was trimmed by 1 base and the J gene end by 6 bases; junction bases not matched to a gene: 7. This CDR3 is 16 amino acids long. The chain's CDR3 is CASSQARREGRNEQFF. As DNA, the CDR3 is TGCGCCAGCAGCCAAGCCCGGCGGGAGGGCCGCAATGAGCAGTTCTTC.

This clonotype was recorded a few times. The rearrangement joins TRBV5-1 to TRBJ2-1; the match to TRBD2 covers 10 bases. The CDR3 consists of 16 residues. The germline V gene encodes CDR1 SGHRS and CDR2 YFSETQ. J gave up 4 bases and V 3 bases, and 7 bases lay outside the gene matches. This CDR3 reads CASSSSTSGLYNEQFF. The CDR3, as DNA: TGCGCCAGCAGCTCCTCGACTAGCGGGCTTTACAATGAGCAGTTCTTC.

This clonotype was counted only a few times. V gene TRBV12-3 or TRBV12-4 combines with J gene TRBJ1-1; 7 bases fit TRBD1. Germline trimming cut 6 bases from V and 0 bases from J; bases unmatched to any gene: 13. The CDR3 is 17 amino acids. CDR3 sequence (DNA): TGTGCCAGCAGCCCACGGGGACAGCTATACATGAACACTGAAGCTTTCTTT. As protein: CASSPRGQLYMNTEAFF.

There are a few counts of this clonotype. CDR3 nucleotides: TGTGCCAGCAGTTGGGACAGGGAAAACTATGGCTACACCTTC. As protein: CASSWDRENYGYTF. The gene calls are TRBV2 and TRBJ1-2, with 9 bases matching TRBD1. CDR1 is SNHLY, CDR2 FYNNEI, per germline. The CDR3 runs 14 residues. V dropped 5 bases and J dropped 2; count of bases not matched to a gene: 3.

The CDR3 sequence: CASSQDYPSGLNKNIQYF. The CDR3 DNA follows: TGTGCCAGCAGCCAAGATTACCCCTCGGGACTAAACAAAAACATTCAGTACTTC. The J gene is TRBJ2-4, the V gene TRBV3-1; 7 bases are a match to TRBD2. The CDR3 has 18 amino acids. After removal of 0 bases from V and 3 bases from J, the junction contained 11 bases not matched to a gene. In germline, CDR1 is LGHDT, CDR2 YNNKEL (reference sequence). The full variable domain, in which reference TRBV3-1 and TRBJ2-4 provide the parts outside the CDR3, is DTAVSQTPKYLVTQMGNDKSIKCEQNLGHDTMYWYKQDSKKFLKIMFSYNNKELIINETVPNRFSPKSPDKAHLNLHINSLELGDSAVYFCASSQDYPSGLNKNIQYFGAGTRLSVL.

In its sample, this clonotype was seen many times. The CDR3 DNA sequence: TGCAGTGCTACAAGGACAGATACGCAGTATTTT. Protein: CSATRTDTQYF. The rearrangement uses TRBV20-1 and TRBJ2-3; D remains ambiguous. This CDR3 contains 11 residues. Trimming took off 4 bases at V and 3 bases at J, with 5 bases between the two ends. Germline V gene data show CDR1 as DFQATT and CDR2 as SNEGSKA (reference sequence).

This clonotype has a count of ten or more. The rearrangement uses TRBV18 and TRBJ2-7, with D possibly being TRBD1 (5 bases). Trimming removed 5 bases from V and 2 bases from J, with 10 bases in between. The CDR3 sequence is 13 residues long. Germline V gives CDR1 KGHSH, CDR2 LQKENI. The CDR3 DNA follows: TGTGCCAGCTCAGTAGACAGTACCTACGAGCAGTACTTC. It specifies CASSVDSTYEQYF.

This clonotype was observed at least ten times. V gene TRBV20-1 combines with J gene TRBJ2-1, with D maybe TRBD2 (6 bases). CDR3 length: 15 amino acids. Trimming removed 7 bases from V and 0 bases from J, with 16 bases in between. Germline loops: CDR1 DFQATT, CDR2 SNEGSKA (reference sequence). Here the CDR3 DNA reads TGCAGTGTTGGTAGCGGTAGGAGCTCCTACAATGAGCAGTTCTTC. Protein sequence: CSVGSGRSSYNEQFF.

This clonotype was picked up many times. The chain links TRBV3-1 to TRBJ1-2; D is unresolved. The CDR3 spans 15 residues. CDR1 is LGHDT, CDR2 YNNKEL, per germline (reference sequence). V lost 2 bases, J lost 0 bases, and 10 bases lay in between. CDR3 coding DNA: TGTGCCAGCAGCCAAATAGACATCCCTAACTATGGCTACACCTTC. Protein product: CASSQIDIPNYGYTF.

V and J are TRBV20-1 and TRBJ2-3; D gene ambiguous. The CDR3 is 12 amino acids. Deletions cut 5 bases from V and 2 bases from J, with 8 bases between. CDR1 and CDR2 (germline): DFQATT, SNEGSKA (reference sequence). DNA for the CDR3: TGCAGTGCTCATAGGGACACAGATACGCAGTATTTT. Encoded protein: CSAHRDTDTQYF.

The chain combines TRBV20-1 with TRBJ2-1; the D gene is possibly TRBD1 (7 bases). The germline V gene encodes CDR1 DFQATT and CDR2 SNEGSKA (reference sequence). The V end was cut by 1 base, the J end by 4 bases, with 14 bases between. The CDR3 spans 15 residues. For the CDR3, the DNA is TGCAGTGCTAGAGGGGACAGTGGAGGGTACAATGAGCAGTTCTTC. It yields the protein CSARGDSGGYNEQFF.